This T cell receptor (beta chain) was identified during a study of HIV-infected patients and healthy controls. This CDR3 region has 12 residues. In germline, CDR1 is MDHEN, CDR2 SYDVKM. V was shortened by 7 bases and J by 0 bases, with 6 bases between the two germline ends. In TCRdb, the 5' RACE reads were re-called with MiXCR into one record per CDR3 protein. The repertoire holds under 70,000 distinct CDR3 sequences, with 15% to 20% as singletons. Sequenced input: CD4+ T cells from blood. The receptor comes from a human donor in good health. V usage is TRBV28 and J usage is TRBJ2-5, with D uncertain. CDR3: CASIGYQETQYF. CDR3 nucleotides: TGTGCCAGCATCGGGTACCAAGAGACCCAGTACTTC.